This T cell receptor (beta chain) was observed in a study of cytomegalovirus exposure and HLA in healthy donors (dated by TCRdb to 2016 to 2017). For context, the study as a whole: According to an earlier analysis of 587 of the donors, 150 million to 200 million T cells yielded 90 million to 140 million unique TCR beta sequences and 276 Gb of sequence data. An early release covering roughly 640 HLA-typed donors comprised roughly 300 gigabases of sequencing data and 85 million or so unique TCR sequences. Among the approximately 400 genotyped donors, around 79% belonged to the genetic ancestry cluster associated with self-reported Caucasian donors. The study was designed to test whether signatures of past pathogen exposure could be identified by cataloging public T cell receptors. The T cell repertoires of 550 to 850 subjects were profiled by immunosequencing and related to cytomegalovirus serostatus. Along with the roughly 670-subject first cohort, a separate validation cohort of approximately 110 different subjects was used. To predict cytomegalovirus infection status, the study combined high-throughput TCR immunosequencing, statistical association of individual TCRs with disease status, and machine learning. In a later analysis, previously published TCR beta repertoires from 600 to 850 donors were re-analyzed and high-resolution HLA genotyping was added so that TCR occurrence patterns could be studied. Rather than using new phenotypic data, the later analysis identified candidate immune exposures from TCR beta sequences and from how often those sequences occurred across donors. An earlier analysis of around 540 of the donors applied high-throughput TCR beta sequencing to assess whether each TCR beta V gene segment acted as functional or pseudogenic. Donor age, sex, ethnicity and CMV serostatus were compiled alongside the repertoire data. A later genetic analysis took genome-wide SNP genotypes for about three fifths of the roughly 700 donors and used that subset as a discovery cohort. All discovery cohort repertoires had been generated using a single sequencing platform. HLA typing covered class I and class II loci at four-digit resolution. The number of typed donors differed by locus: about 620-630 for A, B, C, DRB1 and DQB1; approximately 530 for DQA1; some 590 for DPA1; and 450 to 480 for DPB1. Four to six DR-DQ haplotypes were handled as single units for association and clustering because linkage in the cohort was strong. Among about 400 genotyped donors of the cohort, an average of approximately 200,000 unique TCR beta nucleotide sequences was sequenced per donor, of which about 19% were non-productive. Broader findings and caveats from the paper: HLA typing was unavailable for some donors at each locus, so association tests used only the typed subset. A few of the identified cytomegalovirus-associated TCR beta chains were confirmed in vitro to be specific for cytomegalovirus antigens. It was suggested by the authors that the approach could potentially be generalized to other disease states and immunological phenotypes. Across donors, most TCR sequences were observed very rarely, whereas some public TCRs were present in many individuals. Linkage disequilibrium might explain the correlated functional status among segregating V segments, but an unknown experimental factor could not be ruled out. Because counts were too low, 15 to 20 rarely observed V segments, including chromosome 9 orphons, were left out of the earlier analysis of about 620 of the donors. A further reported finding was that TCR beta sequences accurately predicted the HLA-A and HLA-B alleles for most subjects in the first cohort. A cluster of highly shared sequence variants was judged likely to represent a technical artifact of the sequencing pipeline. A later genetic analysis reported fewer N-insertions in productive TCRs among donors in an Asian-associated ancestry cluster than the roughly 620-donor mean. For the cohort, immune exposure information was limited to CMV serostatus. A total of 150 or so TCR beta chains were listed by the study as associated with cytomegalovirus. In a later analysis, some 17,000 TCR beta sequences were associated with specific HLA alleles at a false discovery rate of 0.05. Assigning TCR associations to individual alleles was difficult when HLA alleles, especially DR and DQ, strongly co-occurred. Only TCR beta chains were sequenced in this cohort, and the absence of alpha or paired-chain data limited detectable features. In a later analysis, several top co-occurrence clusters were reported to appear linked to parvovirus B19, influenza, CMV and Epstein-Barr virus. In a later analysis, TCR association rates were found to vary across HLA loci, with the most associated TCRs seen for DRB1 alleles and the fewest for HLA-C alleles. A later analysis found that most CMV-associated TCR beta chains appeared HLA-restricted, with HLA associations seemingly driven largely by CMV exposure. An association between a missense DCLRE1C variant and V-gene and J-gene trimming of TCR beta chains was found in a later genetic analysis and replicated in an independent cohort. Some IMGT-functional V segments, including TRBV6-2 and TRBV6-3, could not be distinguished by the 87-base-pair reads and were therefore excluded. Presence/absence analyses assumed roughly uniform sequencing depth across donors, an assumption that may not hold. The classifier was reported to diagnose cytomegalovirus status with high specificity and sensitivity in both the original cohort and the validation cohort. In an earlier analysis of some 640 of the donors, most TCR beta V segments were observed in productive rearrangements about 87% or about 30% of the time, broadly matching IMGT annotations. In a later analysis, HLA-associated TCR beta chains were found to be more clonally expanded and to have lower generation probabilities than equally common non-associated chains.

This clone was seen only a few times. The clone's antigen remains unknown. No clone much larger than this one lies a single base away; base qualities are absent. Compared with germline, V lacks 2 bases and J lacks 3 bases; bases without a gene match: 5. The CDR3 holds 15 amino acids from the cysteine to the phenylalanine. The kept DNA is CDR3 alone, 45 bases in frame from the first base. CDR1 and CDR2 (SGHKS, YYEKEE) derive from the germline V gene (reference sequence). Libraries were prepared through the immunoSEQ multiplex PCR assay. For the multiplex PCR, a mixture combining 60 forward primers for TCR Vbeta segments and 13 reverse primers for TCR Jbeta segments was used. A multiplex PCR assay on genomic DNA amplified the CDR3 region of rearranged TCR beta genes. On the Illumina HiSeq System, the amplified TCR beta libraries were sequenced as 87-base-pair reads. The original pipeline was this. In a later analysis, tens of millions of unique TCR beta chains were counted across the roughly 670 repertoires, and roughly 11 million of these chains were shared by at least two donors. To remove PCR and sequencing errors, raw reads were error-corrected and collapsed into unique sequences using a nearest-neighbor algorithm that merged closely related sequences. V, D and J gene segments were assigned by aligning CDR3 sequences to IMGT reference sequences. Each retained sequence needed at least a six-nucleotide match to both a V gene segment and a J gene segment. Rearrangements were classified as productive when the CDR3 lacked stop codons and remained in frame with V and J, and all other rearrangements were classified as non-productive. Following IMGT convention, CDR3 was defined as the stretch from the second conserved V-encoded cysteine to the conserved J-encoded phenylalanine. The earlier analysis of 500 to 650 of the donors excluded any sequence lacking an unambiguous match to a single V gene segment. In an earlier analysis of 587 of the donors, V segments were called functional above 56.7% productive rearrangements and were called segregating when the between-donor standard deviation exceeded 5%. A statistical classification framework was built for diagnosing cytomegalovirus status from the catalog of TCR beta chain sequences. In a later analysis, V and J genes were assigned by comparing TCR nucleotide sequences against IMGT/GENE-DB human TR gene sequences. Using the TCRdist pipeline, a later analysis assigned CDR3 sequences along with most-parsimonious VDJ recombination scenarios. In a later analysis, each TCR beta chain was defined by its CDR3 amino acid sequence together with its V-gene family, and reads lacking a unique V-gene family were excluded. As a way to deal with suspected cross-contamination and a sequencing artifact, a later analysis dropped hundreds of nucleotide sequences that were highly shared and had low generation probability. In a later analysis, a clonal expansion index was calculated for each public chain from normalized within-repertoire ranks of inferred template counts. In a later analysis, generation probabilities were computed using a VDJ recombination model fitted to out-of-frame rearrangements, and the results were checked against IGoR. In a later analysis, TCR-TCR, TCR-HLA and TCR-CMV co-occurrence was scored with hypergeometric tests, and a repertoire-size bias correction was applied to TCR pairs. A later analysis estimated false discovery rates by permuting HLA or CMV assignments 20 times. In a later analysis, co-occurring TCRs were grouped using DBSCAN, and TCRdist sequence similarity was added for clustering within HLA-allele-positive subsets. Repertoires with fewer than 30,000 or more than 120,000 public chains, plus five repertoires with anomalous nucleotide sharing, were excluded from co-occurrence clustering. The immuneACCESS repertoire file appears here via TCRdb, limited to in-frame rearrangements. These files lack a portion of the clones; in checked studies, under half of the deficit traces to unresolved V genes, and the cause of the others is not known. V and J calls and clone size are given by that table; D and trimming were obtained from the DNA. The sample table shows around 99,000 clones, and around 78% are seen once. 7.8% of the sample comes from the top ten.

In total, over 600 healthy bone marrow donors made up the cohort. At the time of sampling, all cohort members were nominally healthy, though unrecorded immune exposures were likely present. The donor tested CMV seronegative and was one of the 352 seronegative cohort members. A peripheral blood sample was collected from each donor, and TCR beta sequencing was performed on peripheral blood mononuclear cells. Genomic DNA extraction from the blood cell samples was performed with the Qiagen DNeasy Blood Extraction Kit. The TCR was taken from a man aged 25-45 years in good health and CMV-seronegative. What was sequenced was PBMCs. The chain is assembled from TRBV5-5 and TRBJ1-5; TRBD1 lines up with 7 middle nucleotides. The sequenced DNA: TGTGCCAGCAGCTTAACAGGGGCTACCAATCAGCCCCAGCATTTT. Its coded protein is CASSLTGATNQPQHF.